Listed below are T cell receptor beta chains from one sample, sequenced in a study of preoperative IRX-2 immunotherapy in early breast cancer. Measured with immunoSEQ multiplex PCR; TCRdb has only the in-frame clones, and not every one. The table lists around 10,000 clones, roughly 80% of them singletons, with approximately 5.6% in the top ten. Here the sequenced sample was lymph node tissue, taken before IRX-2 immunotherapy. The receptor set was obtained from a human donor with breast cancer. The CDR3 runs from the conserved cysteine through the conserved F or W. Fields, in order: J gene, V gene, clone size, D gene, CDR3 DNA, CDR3 protein. D genes are given only for firm matches. Size is omitted from some rows. Given values are once, few, many or a class for expanded clones.

J gene: TRBJ1-1; V gene: TRBV12-5; clone size: NA; D gene: NA; CDR3 DNA: TGTGCCAGCAAGATGGGACACCAAAACACTGAAGCTTTCTTT; CDR3 protein: CASKMGHQNTEAFF
J gene: TRBJ1-4; V gene: TRBV12-5; clone size: few; D gene: TRBD1; CDR3 DNA: TGTGCCAGCAACCTGGACAGGGGTACTGTAACTAATGAAAAACTGTTTTTT; CDR3 protein: CASNLDRGTVTNEKLFF
J gene: TRBJ2-1; V gene: TRBV19; clone size: NA; D gene: TRBD2; CDR3 DNA: TGTGCCAGTAGTTCGGGAGGGCCTAGGAATGAGCAGTTCTTC; CDR3 protein: CASSSGGPRNEQFF
J gene: TRBJ1-1; V gene: TRBV28; clone size: NA; D gene: NA; CDR3 DNA: TGTGCCAGCAGGTCTAAGAACACTGAAGCTTTCTTT; CDR3 protein: CASRSKNTEAFF
J gene: TRBJ1-2; V gene: TRBV5-1; clone size: few; D gene: NA; CDR3 DNA: TGCGCCAGCAGCCCGTCTAGAGGCCTCTATGGCTACACCTTC; CDR3 protein: CASSPSRGLYGYTF
J gene: TRBJ2-1; V gene: TRBV30; clone size: NA; D gene: NA; CDR3 DNA: TGTGCCTGGAGTAAACAGGATTACAATGAGCAGTTCTTC; CDR3 protein: CAWSKQDYNEQFF
J gene: TRBJ1-1; V gene: TRBV28; clone size: NA; D gene: NA; CDR3 DNA: TGTGCCAGCAGCCCCGGGCCTTTGAACACTGAAGCTTTCTTT; CDR3 protein: CASSPGPLNTEAFF
J gene: TRBJ1-5; V gene: TRBV6-7; clone size: NA; D gene: NA; CDR3 DNA: NA; CDR3 protein: CASSTSTGEDQPQHF
J gene: TRBJ2-2; V gene: TRBV18; clone size: NA; D gene: TRBD2; CDR3 DNA: TGTGCCAGCTCACCACCGGGAGGGAGGACCGGGGAGCTGTTTTTT; CDR3 protein: CASSPPGGRTGELFF
J gene: TRBJ2-2; V gene: TRBV30; clone size: NA; D gene: TRBD2; CDR3 DNA: TGTGCCTGGAGTGTACCTAGTGGCAGCGGGAGTAACACCGGGGAGCTGTTTTTT; CDR3 protein: CAWSVPSGSGSNTGELFF
J gene: TRBJ1-1; V gene: TRBV18; clone size: few; D gene: NA; CDR3 DNA: TGTGCCAGCTCACCACCGACAGTAACTTTGAACACTGAAGCTTTCTTT; CDR3 protein: CASSPPTVTLNTEAFF
J gene: TRBJ1-5; V gene: TRBV28; clone size: once; D gene: NA; CDR3 DNA: TGTGCCAGCAGCCCCGGGGGGTTAAGCAATCAGCCCCAGCATTTT; CDR3 protein: CASSPGGLSNQPQHF